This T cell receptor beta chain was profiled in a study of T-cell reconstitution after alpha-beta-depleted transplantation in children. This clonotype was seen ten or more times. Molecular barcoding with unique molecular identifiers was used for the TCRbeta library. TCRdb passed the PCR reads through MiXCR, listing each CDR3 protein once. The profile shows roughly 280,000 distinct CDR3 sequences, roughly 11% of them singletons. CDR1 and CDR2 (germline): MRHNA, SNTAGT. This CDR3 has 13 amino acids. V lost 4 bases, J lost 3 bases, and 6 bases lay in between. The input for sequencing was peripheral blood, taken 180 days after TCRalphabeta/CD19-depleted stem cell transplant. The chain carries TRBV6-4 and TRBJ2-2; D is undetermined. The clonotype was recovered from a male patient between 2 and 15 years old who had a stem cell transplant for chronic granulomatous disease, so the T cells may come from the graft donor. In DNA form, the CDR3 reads TGTGCCAGCAGTGGTACGGACACCGGGGAGCTGTTTTTT. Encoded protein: CASSGTDTGELFF.